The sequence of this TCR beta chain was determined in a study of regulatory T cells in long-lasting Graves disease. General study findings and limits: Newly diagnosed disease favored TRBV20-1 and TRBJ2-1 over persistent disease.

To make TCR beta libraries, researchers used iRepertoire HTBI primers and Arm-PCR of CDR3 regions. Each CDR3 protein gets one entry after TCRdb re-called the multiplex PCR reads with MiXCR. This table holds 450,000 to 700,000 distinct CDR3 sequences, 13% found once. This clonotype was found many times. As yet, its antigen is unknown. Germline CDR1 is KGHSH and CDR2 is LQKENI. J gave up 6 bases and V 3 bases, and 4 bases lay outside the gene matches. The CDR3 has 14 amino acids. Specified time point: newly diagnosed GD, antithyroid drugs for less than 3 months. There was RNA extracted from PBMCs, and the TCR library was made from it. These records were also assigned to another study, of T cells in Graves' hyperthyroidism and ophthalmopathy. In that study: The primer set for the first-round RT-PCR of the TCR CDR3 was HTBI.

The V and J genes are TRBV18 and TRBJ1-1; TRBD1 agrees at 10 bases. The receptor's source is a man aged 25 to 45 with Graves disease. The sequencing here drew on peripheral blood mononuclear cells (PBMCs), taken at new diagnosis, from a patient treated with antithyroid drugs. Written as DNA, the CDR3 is TGTGCCAGCTCACCCGGACAGGGGGACTCTGAAGCTTTCTTT. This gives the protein CASSPGQGDSEAFF. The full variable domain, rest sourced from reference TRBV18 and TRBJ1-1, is NAGVMQNPRHLVRRRGQEARLRCSPMKGHSHVYWYRQLPEEGLKFMVYLQKENIIDESGMPKERFSAEFPKEGPSILRIQQVVRGDSAAYFCASSPGQGDSEAFFGQGTRLTVV.